A single sample gave rise to the 25 T cell receptor beta chains below, sequenced in a study of cytomegalovirus exposure and HLA in healthy donors. TCRdb's copy holds only in-frame clones and misses some; the assay was immunoSEQ multiplex PCR. The table includes under 200,000 clones, 86% detected once. The specimen sequenced was PBMCs. The receptors were sampled from a woman aged 25 to 45 in good health and CMV-seronegative.

The chain employs TRBV6-1 and TRBJ2-6; D perhaps matches TRBD2 (6 bases). Between the trimmed V and J ends, which lost 2 bases and 2 bases, there was a span of 10 bases. This CDR3 region has 16 residues. CDR1 is MNHNS, CDR2 SASEGT, per germline. The CDR3: CASSEWRGPGANVLTF. The DNA of the CDR3 is TGTGCCAGCAGTGAATGGAGGGGCCCTGGGGCCAACGTCCTGACTTTC.

The gene calls are TRBV6-4 and TRBJ1-1, with 9 nucleotides matching TRBD1. Germline assignment: CDR1 MRHNA and CDR2 SNTAGT. Germline trimming cut 0 bases from V and 1 base from J; bases unmatched to any gene: 9. The CDR3 loop spans 18 amino acids. CDR3 in DNA: TGTGCCAGCAGTGACTCTACGGGACAGGGAAAGTCGAACACTGAAGCTTTCTTT. Protein sequence: CASSDSTGQGKSNTEAFF.

V gene TRBV11-3 combines with J gene TRBJ2-1; 8 bases align to TRBD2. The V gene end was trimmed by 6 bases and the J gene end by 8 bases; junction bases not matched to a gene: 12. Germline loops: CDR1 SGHNT, CDR2 YENEEA. The CDR3 consists of 15 residues. The CDR3 bases are TGTGCCAGCAGTCAAAGAAGCGGGAGTTCTTATGAGCAGTTCTTC. Amino acid sequence: CASSQRSGSSYEQFF.

A note on this clone: The same CDR3 can be traced to other DNA sequences in this sample. The chain joins TRBV5-1 to TRBJ2-6; TRBD1 might be the D (6 bases). Per the germline V gene, CDR1 is SGHRS and CDR2 is YFSETQ. V lost 1 base, J lost 1 base, and 6 bases lay in between. There are 15 residues in the CDR3. CDR3 sequence reads: CASSLTGSGANVLTF. The CDR3 region has the DNA TGCGCCAGCAGCTTGACAGGGTCTGGGGCCAACGTCCTGACTTTC.

The sample holds one count of this clone. This chain joins TRBV19 and TRBJ1-5; a possible D gene is TRBD1 (5 bases). Trimming pared 2 bases from V and 4 bases from J, leaving 9 bases between. The germline gives CDR1 LNHDA, CDR2 SQIVND (reference sequence). CDR3 length: 14 residues. DNA of the CDR3: TGTGCCAGTAGTATATTGGGGGTGAATCAGCCCCAGCATTTT. As protein: CASSILGVNQPQHF.

This chain joins TRBV27 and TRBJ2-7; D is uncertain. This CDR3 spans 14 amino acids. Per the germline V gene, CDR1 is MNHEY and CDR2 is SMNVEV (reference sequence). V lost 3 bases and J 2 bases, leaving 11 bases between the germline ends. The CDR3 DNA follows: TGTGCCAGCAGTTTCTCGCGGACGACCTACGAGCAGTACTTC. Amino acids: CASSFSRTTYEQYF.

CDR3: CASSINPRGFYEQYF. The CDR3 bases are TGTGCCAGTAGTATCAATCCCCGTGGATTCTACGAGCAGTACTTC. The gene calls are TRBV19 and TRBJ2-7; D is unresolved. The germline V and J ends were trimmed by 3 bases and 3 bases, with 15 bases remaining between them. CDR3 length equals 15 residues. CDR1 and CDR2 from the germline V gene are LNHDA and SQIVND (reference sequence).

The gene calls are TRBV7-2 and TRBJ1-2, with 8 nucleotides matching TRBD1. The CDR3 length is 14 residues. With 5 bases clipped from V and 8 bases from J, the junction kept 10 bases outside the gene matches. CDR1 is SGHTA and CDR2 is FQGNSA in the germline V gene. CDR3 nucleotides: TGTGCCAGCAGCCCCCAGGGGGCGGGACGGGGCTACACCTTC. It is translated as CASSPQGAGRGYTF.

As for this clone: The junction does not match germline at one end; this may be a read error. The chain joins TRBV6-5 to TRBJ2-3; weak D call: TRBD2 (6 bases). In germline, CDR1 is MNHEY, CDR2 SVGAGI. The CDR3 covers 14 residues. CDR3 nucleotide sequence: TGTGCCAGCAGTGACTCGGGAGGCACAGATACGCAGTATTTT. The encoded protein is CASSDSGGTDTQYF.

This clone was found a few times. The chain couples TRBV27 to TRBJ1-3; 9 bases fit TRBD1. Germline assignment: CDR1 MNHEY and CDR2 SMNVEV (reference sequence). V trimming: 6 bases; J trimming: 3 bases; junction bases outside the gene matches: 12. CDR3 length: 17 amino acids. CDR3 sequence: CASRPGQGPSRGNTIYF. CDR3 in DNA: TGTGCCAGCAGGCCGGGACAGGGTCCCTCCCGTGGAAACACCATATATTTT.

J is TRBJ1-3 and V is TRBV6-1; possibly TRBD1 for D (6 bases). The germline CDR1 and CDR2 sequences are MNHNS and SASEGT. The CDR3 sequence is 14 residues long. Between the trimmed V and J ends, which lost 3 bases and 5 bases, there was a span of 11 bases. The DNA for the CDR3 is TGTGCCAGCAGTGATCGGGGGCTACGAAACACCATATATTTT. This translates into CASSDRGLRNTIYF.

The chain recombines TRBV4-3 with TRBJ1-1; TRBD1 is a possible D gene (6 bases). The CDR3 runs 14 residues. Trimming left V 0 bases short and J 8 bases short, with 13 bases between. The germline V gene has CDR1 LGHNA and CDR2 YSLEER. Written as DNA, the CDR3 is TGCGCCAGCAGCCAAGAGACAGGACAAGACGAAGCTTTCTTT. Protein product: CASSQETGQDEAFF.

The rearrangement uses TRBV10-3 and TRBJ2-7, with a possible D match to TRBD2 (6 bases). CDR3 size: 11 residues. Germline CDR1 reads ENHRY; CDR2 reads SYGVKD. The germline V and J ends were trimmed by 6 bases and 6 bases, with 9 bases remaining between them. The CDR3 region has the DNA TGTGCCATCAGCCCCGGGGGCGAGCAGTACTTC. As protein: CAISPGGEQYF.

This clone was found once. The chain carries TRBV5-4 and TRBJ2-4; D possibly corresponds to TRBD2 (6 bases). This CDR3 contains 14 residues. Germline V lookup: CDR1 SGHNT, CDR2 YYREEE (reference sequence). The V and J ends lost 3 bases and 0 bases respectively, with 7 bases between them. The CDR3 here is CASSWGEAKNIQYF. The CDR3 DNA is TGTGCCAGCAGCTGGGGGGAAGCCAAAAACATTCAGTACTTC.

The V call is TRBV30, the J call TRBJ2-3, with D hard to call. With 1 base removed from V and 0 bases from J, the gap between germline ends came to 8 bases. The germline gives CDR1 GTSNPN, CDR2 SVGIG (reference sequence). CDR3 length: 14 amino acids. The CDR3 sequence is CAWSGISSTDTQYF. CDR3 nucleotide sequence: TGTGCCTGGAGTGGTATCTCGAGCACAGATACGCAGTATTTT.

The chain joins TRBV12-5 to TRBJ2-7; 7 bases are shared with TRBD1. The length of the CDR3 is 13 residues. Trimming took 6 bases from V and 4 from J; bases not matched to a gene: 6. The germline V gene encodes CDR1 LGHNT and CDR2 FRNRAP. CDR3: CASGPQQGYEQYF. Written as DNA, the CDR3 is TGTGCTAGTGGACCTCAACAGGGGTACGAGCAGTACTTC.

The genes are TRBV9 and TRBJ1-2; D is uncertain. The CDR3 runs 15 residues. V dropped 0 bases and J dropped 5 bases, with 14 bases sitting between them. CDR1 and CDR2 (germline): SGDLS, YYNGEE. The CDR3 sequence is CASSVAPRAPYGYTF. The CDR3 bases are TGTGCCAGCAGCGTAGCCCCGAGGGCCCCATATGGCTACACCTTC. Based on the CDR3 plus reference TRBV9 and TRBJ1-2, the full variable domain is DSGVTQTPKHLITATGQRVTLRCSPRSGDLSVYWYQQSLDQGLQFLIQYYNGEERAKGNILERFSAQQFPDLHSELNLSSLELGDSALYFCASSVAPRAPYGYTFGSGTRLTVV.

The chain is built from TRBV19 and TRBJ2-2; 9 nucleotides match TRBD1. This CDR3 contains 14 residues. CDR1 LNHDA and CDR2 SQIVND come from the germline V gene (reference sequence). J lost 6 bases, V lost 7 bases, and 6 bases had no gene match. CDR3 protein: CASKQGASAGELFF. DNA for the CDR3: TGTGCCAGTAAACAGGGGGCAAGTGCCGGGGAGCTGTTTTTT. Drawing the rest from reference TRBV19 and TRBJ2-2, the complete variable domain is DGGITQSPKYLFRKEGQNVTLSCEQNLNHDAMYWYRQDPGQGLRLIYYSQIVNDFQKGDIAEGYSVSREKKESFPLTVTSAQKNPTAFYLCASKQGASAGELFFGEGSRLTVL.

This chain uses TRBV6-6 with TRBJ2-1, with D possibly matching TRBD2 (6 bases). This CDR3 spans 15 amino acids. The ends were cut back, 1 base at V and 5 bases at J, with 12 bases in the middle. Germline assignment: CDR1 MNHNY and CDR2 SVGAGI (reference sequence). The DNA of the CDR3 is TGTGCCAGCAGTTACTATTCTAGCGAGAACAATGAGCAGTTCTTC. This translates into CASSYYSSENNEQFF.

The chain recombines TRBV27 with TRBJ2-3, with D unresolved. Trimming stripped 6 bases from V and 6 bases from J, with 7 bases between. The CDR3 loop spans 11 amino acids. The germline CDR1 and CDR2 sequences are MNHEY and SMNVEV (reference sequence). In nucleotides, the CDR3 is TGTGCCAGCAGGGGTGGGGATACGCAGTATTTT. Protein product: CASRGGDTQYF.

The chain combines TRBV9 with TRBJ2-7; 8 nucleotides agree with TRBD2. The germline V gene has CDR1 SGDLS and CDR2 YYNGEE. V lost 5 bases, J lost 3 bases, and 10 bases stayed unmatched. The CDR3 length is 15 residues. The CDR3 is CASSPLAGSIYEQYF. The DNA of the CDR3 is TGTGCCAGCAGTCCTCTAGCGGGTTCAATCTACGAGCAGTACTTC.

The V call is TRBV7-9, the J call TRBJ1-1; TRBD1 matches at 9 bases. This CDR3 has 14 residues. CDR1 SEHNR and CDR2 FQNEAQ come from the germline V gene (reference sequence). J gave up 9 bases and V 2 bases, and 7 bases lay outside the gene matches. CDR3 bases: TGTGCCAGCAGCTTATTGGGACAGGGTAGGAAAGCTTTCTTT. Protein product: CASSLLGQGRKAFF.

This chain links TRBV5-5 with TRBJ2-5; D gene uncertain. The CDR3 extends over 13 amino acids. Germline lookup yields CDR1 SGHKS and CDR2 YYEKEE (reference sequence). V was shortened by 4 bases and J by 5 bases, with 12 bases between the two germline ends. CDR3 bases: TGTGCCAGCAGCACGTGGCAGGAGGAGACCCAGTACTTC. This translates into CASSTWQEETQYF.

The chain employs TRBV7-2 and TRBJ2-1; no clear D gene. The CDR3 is 13 amino acids. The V and J ends lost 2 bases and 10 bases respectively, with 12 bases between them. Germline CDR1 reads SGHTA; CDR2 reads FQGNSA. The CDR3 DNA is TGTGCCAGCAGCTTAATCGCAGGTCGGGAGCAGTTCTTC. Encoded protein: CASSLIAGREQFF.

The chain links TRBV7-2 to TRBJ2-3; 10 bases are shared with TRBD2. Germline V lookup: CDR1 SGHTA, CDR2 FQGNSA. The CDR3 has 17 residues. V was pared by 0 bases and J by 2 bases, with 5 bases of the junction left unmatched. CDR3 sequence: CASSLASLAGHTDTQYF. The CDR3 bases are TGTGCCAGCAGCTTAGCGTCACTAGCGGGACACACAGATACGCAGTATTTT.